A single count supports the clone carrying this T cell receptor beta chain. The antigen remains undetermined. For every subset, genomic DNA was evenly distributed across several immunoSEQ plates. Assay: immunoSEQ multiplex PCR; the TCRdb copy retains only in-frame clones and omits some. The table has a few hundred thousand clones, 65% seen once. The data were taken from a study of shared clonotypes between healthy human individuals. V was pared by 2 bases and J by 7 bases, with 14 bases between. The germline V gene has CDR1 MNHEY and CDR2 SMNVEV (reference sequence). The CDR3 length is 14 residues. Study-level findings and limits: The study found 4.5% to 5% of naive CD4 clonotypes shared across a few donors. Incompleteness in sorted-subset sequencing, despite large depth, was shown by rarefaction. Blood was the only sampled material, and tissue repertoires likely differ.

The origin of this receptor is a man aged 25 to 40 in good health. The rearrangement links TRBV27 to TRBJ1-1; D ambiguous. What was sequenced was memory CD4+ T cells sorted from blood. Stated subset: CD45RA-negative fraction. The CDR3 DNA reads TGTGCCAGCAGTTTAGGATCTCCGAACCTTGAAGCTTTCTTT. This encodes CASSLGSPNLEAFF.